Listed below are T cell receptor beta chains from one sample, sequenced in a study of PD-L1 blockade in urothelial cancer. The repertoire was sequenced with immunoSEQ multiplex PCR; TCRdb's copy has only in-frame clones and lacks some. The sample holds roughly 56,000 clones, around 80% seen once. The source was PBMCs, collected around atezolizumab (anti-PD-L1) treatment. Receptor source: a man in his 70s with urothelial cancer. Both conserved end residues are trimmed from each CDR3. The order of the fields is V gene, clone size, J gene, CDR3 protein. Only some rows state a clone size, as once, few, many or a class for expanded clones.

TRBV28,-,TRBJ2-1,ASSPWGGEFYNEQF
TRBV28,-,TRBJ1-2,ASSWTDRGYT
TRBV2,-,TRBJ2-3,ASSLAGGTTDTQY
TRBV5-1,once,TRBJ2-7,ASSLVAGQTYEQY
TRBV18,-,TRBJ1-5,ASSPRGSSNQPQH
TRBV30,-,TRBJ2-2,AWSQGATNTGELF
TRBV19,-,TRBJ2-3,ASRPSSGGGADTQY
TRBV18,few,TRBJ1-4,ASSPRRQGREKLF
TRBV27,few,TRBJ1-1,ASRGTANTEAF
TRBV4-1,-,TRBJ2-2,ASIPLADSYTGELF
TRBV6-5,many,TRBJ2-5,ASNRGETQY
TRBV19,-,TRBJ2-3,ASSLPPSGNTDTQY
TRBV19,-,TRBJ2-7,ASSIGQGALYEQY
TRBV6-5,-,TRBJ2-3,ASSRTGDTQY
TRBV25-1,-,TRBJ2-5,ASSARQGAWETQY
TRBV29-1,-,TRBJ2-1,SVKGLAAYNEQF
TRBV7-9,-,TRBJ2-7,ASSWGQSSYEQY
TRBV28,-,TRBJ2-7,ASSSPHRAGGCEQY
TRBV29-1,-,TRBJ1-2,SVDAVRGNYGYT
TRBV5-1,-,TRBJ2-1,ASSLGTSGPLLENEQF
TRBV7-9,-,TRBJ2-3,ASSYSTSGGATDTQY
TRBV5-8,-,TRBJ2-5,ASNQQGARETQY
TRBV7-9,-,TRBJ2-3,ASRPTSNPTDTQY
TRBV29-1,-,TRBJ1-4,SVGQPNEKLF